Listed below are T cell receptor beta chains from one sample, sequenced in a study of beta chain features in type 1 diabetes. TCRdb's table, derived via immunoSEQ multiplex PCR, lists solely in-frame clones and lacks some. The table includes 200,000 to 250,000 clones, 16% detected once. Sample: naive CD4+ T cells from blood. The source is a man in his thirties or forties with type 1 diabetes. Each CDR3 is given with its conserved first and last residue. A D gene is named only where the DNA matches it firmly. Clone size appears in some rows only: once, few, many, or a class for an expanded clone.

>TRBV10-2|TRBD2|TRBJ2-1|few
TGCGCCAGCAGGGGGACTAGCGGGAGTAATTGGGAAAATGAGCAGTTCTTC
CASRGTSGSNWENEQFF
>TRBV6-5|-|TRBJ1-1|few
TGTGCCAGCAGTTACTCAATTCTCCGAAAGAACACTGAAGCTTTCTTT
CASSYSILRKNTEAFF
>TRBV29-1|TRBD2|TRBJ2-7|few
TGCAGCGTTGAAGATCTGATAGCGGGGAACTACGAGCAGTACTTC
CSVEDLIAGNYEQYF
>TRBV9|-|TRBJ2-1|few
TGTGCCAGCAGCGCACAGAGATCCTACAATGAGCAGTTCTTC
CASSAQRSYNEQFF
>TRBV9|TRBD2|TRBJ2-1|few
TGTGCCAGCAGCCATACTAGCGGGAGGGCCTCATCCCTAAATGAGCAGTTCTTC
CASSHTSGRASSLNEQFF
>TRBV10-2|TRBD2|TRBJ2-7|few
TGCGCCAGTTTACTAAGCGGGAGCGACGAGCAGTACTTC
CASLLSGSDEQYF
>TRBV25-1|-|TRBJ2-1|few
TGTGCCAGCAGTAGGCGGGATCGAAATTACAATGAGCAGTTCTTC
CASSRRDRNYNEQFF
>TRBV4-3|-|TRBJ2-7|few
TGCGCCAGCAGCCAAGATCAGGGCTACGAGCAGTACTTC
CASSQDQGYEQYF
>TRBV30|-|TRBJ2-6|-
TGTGCCTTAGCAGGGGCTGGGGCCAACGTCCTGACTTTC
CALAGAGANVLTF
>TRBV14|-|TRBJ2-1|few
TGTGCCAGCAGCCCCGGGACTCGGCACAATGAGCAGTTCTTC
CASSPGTRHNEQFF
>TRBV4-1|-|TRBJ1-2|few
TGCGCCAGCAGCCAAAACGGGGGCGCCAACTATGGCTACACCTTC
CASSQNGGANYGYTF
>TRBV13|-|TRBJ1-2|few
TGTGCCAGCAGCACTCCAGGGTCTCTTGGCTACACCTTC
CASSTPGSLGYTF
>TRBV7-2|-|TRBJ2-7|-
TGTGCCAGCAGCGTACAGGACGGAAGCTTTGAGCAGTACTTC
CASSVQDGSFEQYF
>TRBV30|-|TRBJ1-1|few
TGTGCCTGCCTTTTCAGGGGTCGTGACACTGAAGCTTTCTTT
CACLFRGRDTEAFF
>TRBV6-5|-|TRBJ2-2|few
TGTGCCAGCAGTCGGACTATTTCCACCGGGGAGCTGTTTTTT
CASSRTISTGELFF
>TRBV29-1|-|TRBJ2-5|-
TGCAGCGTTGAAGGGGGGAGGGAGACCCAGTACTTC
CSVEGGRETQYF
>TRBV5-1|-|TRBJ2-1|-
TGCGCCAGCAGCCCGACAGATAGCTCCTACAATGAGCAGTTCTTC
CASSPTDSSYNEQFF
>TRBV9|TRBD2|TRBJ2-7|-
TGTGCCAGCAGCGCTAGCGGGACCCTAGAACTCGAGCAGTACTTC
CASSASGTLELEQYF
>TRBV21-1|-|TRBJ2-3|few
TGTACGCACCCTAGCGGGAGTAGCACAGATACGCAGTATTTT
CTHPSGSSTDTQYF
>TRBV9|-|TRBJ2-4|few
TGTGCCAGCAGCGTAGATGAGGGATTCAAAAACATTCAGTACTTC
CASSVDEGFKNIQYF
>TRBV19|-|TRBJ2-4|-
TGTGCCAGTAGTAACCCAGGGCATTCGGCTAAGAACATTCAGTACTTC
CASSNPGHSAKNIQYF
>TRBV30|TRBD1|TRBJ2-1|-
TGTGCCTGGAGTGTAGGGACAGGGGGCAATGAGCAGTTCTTC
CAWSVGTGGNEQFF
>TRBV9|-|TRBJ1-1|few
TGTGCCAGCAGCGTCGGACAGAGGAACACTGAAGCTTTCTTT
CASSVGQRNTEAFF
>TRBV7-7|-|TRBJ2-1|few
TGTGCTAGCAGCTTAGCGGCCGGCGACTACAATGAGCAGTTCTTC
CASSLAAGDYNEQFF
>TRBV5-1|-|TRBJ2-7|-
TGCGCCAGCAGCTTGGTGGGAAACTCCTACGAGCAGTACTTC
CASSLVGNSYEQYF
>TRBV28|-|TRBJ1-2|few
TGTGCCAGCAGAGCGGGACTTAACTATGGCTACACCTTC
CASRAGLNYGYTF
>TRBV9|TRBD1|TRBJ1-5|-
TGTGCCAGCAACAGGGGCAATGAGCCCCAGCATTTT
CASNRGNEPQHF
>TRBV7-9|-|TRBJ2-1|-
TGTGCCAGCAGCCCTAAAGGGGGTTCGTTCGACAATGAGCAGTTCTTC
CASSPKGGSFDNEQFF
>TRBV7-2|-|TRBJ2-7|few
TGTGCCAGCAGCTCCTTAGGCGGAGCGGTGGGCGAGCAGTACTTC
CASSSLGGAVGEQYF
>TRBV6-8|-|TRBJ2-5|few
TGTGCCAGCAGTTATTGGGAAGAGACCCAGTACTTC
CASSYWEETQYF
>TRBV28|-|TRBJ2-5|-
TGTGCCAGCAGTCTCGGATTGTGGGAGACCCAGTACTTC
CASSLGLWETQYF
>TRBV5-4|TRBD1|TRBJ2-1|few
TGTGCCAGCAGCACCGGGACAGGTAACTACAATGAGCAGTTCTTC
CASSTGTGNYNEQFF
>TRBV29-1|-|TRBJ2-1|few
TGCAGCGTTTGGAGTGACAATGAGCAGTTCTTC
CSVWSDNEQFF
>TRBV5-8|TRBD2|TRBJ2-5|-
TGTGCCAGCAGCCGGGGGACTAGCGGTGGGATTAAAGAGACCCAGTACTTC
CASSRGTSGGIKETQYF
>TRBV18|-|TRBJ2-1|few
TGTGCCAGCTCACCAGACAGGAGCTCCTACAATGAGCAGTTCTTC
CASSPDRSSYNEQFF
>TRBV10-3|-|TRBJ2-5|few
TGTGCCATCAGTGAAAGGGGAGAGACCCAGTACTTC
CAISERGETQYF
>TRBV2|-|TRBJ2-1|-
TGTGCCAGCAGGGATTACAATGAGCAGTTCTTC
CASRDYNEQFF
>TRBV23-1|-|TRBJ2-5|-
TGCGCCAGCAGTCAATCGGGCATCTACTTC
CASSQSGIYF
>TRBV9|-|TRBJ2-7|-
TGTGCCAGCAGCAGGGCAATAGGAAGCAACGACGAGCAGTACTTC
CASSRAIGSNDEQYF
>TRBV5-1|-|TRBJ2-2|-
TGCGCCAGCAGCGCGGGCCGTCCGAACACCGGGGAGCTGTTTTTT
CASSAGRPNTGELFF
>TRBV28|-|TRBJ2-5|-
TGTGCCAGCAGTTTAGTGGCGGTAGGGGACAAGACCCAGTACTTC
CASSLVAVGDKTQYF
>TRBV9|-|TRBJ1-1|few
TGTGCCAGCAGCGTAGTGCCTTTGAACACTGAAGCTTTCTTT
CASSVVPLNTEAFF
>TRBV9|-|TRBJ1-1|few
TGTGCCAGCAGCGCCAAGGGACATTTGAACACTGAAGCTTTCTTT
CASSAKGHLNTEAFF
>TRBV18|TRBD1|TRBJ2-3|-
TGTGCCAGCTCACCTCGGGACAGGGGGCTTGAAGATACGCAGTATTTT
CASSPRDRGLEDTQYF
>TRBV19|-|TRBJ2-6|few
TGTGCCAGTAGTATACGGAGTAGACTGAGTGGGGCCAACGTCCTGACTTTC
CASSIRSRLSGANVLTF
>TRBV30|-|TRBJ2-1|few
TGTGCCTGGAGTGTCCAAGGTGAGCAGTTCTTC
CAWSVQGEQFF
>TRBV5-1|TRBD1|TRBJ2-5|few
TGCGCCAGCAGCCCTTTGACAGGGGAGGAGACCCAGTACTTC
CASSPLTGEETQYF
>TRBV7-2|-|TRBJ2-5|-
TGTGCCAGCAGCTTAGAGGTTACGGAGACCCAGTACTTC
CASSLEVTETQYF
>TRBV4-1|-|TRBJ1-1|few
TGCGCCAGCAGCCACCCTGACGGGAACACTGAAGCTTTCTTT
CASSHPDGNTEAFF
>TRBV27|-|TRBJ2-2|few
TGTGCCAGCAAGGACTACCAGCGTGATACCGGGGAGCTGTTTTTT
CASKDYQRDTGELFF
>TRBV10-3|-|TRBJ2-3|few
TGTGCCATCAGTGGGGACACAGATACGCAGTATTTT
CAISGDTDTQYF